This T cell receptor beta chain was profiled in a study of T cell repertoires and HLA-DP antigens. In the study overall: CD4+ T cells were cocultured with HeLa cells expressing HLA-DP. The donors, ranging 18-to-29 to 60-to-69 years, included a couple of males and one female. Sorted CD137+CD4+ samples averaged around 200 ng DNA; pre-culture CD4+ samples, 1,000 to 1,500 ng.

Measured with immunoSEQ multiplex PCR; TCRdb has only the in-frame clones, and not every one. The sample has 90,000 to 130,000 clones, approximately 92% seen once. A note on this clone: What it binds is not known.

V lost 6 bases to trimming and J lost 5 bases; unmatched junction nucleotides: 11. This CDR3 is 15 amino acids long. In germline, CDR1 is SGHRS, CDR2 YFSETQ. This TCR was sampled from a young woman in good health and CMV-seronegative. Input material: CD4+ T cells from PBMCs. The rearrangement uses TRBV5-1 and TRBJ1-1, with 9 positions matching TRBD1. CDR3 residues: CASNLQGALSTEAFF. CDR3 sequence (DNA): TGCGCCAGCAACTTACAGGGGGCTTTGAGTACTGAAGCTTTCTTT.